This section outlines one T cell receptor beta chain sequence together with its context. The target of this receptor is not known. The record has no base qualities; no much larger clone is one base away. The sample comes from a study of patients and donors after allogeneic stem cell transplantation (dated by TCRdb to about 2020). The library was built by means of RT-PCR. Sequencing was performed on a NextSeq 550. The raw public reads went through TCRdb reprocessing: fastp at Q25, MiXCR clone calling, in-frame beta chains kept. For every CDR3 protein sequence, its rows merge into one entry that carries the most common genes and DNA. Counted in this sample were about 960,000 distinct CDR3 sequences; roughly 18% of them appeared once. The ten largest clones represent around 6% of the sample. V was cut back by 2 bases and J by 1 base, leaving a gap of 11 bases between them. Based on the germline V gene, the CDR1 and CDR2 sequences are MNHEY and SVGAGI. The CDR3 numbers 15 residues from cysteine through phenylalanine. Only the CDR3 DNA is retained, 45 bases long and in frame from the first base.

The receptor's source is a human donor who was either an allogeneic HSCT recipient or a stem cell or donor lymphocyte infusion donor (not recorded which). It is not recorded whose cells these are; they may come from a transplant donor. The chain links TRBV6-5 with TRBJ2-5; the D gene is possibly TRBD2, with 6 bases matching. Sequencing was performed on blood, either unsorted or a sorted T cell fraction (not recorded which). CDR3 protein: CASSYGGATQETQYF. At the DNA level, the sequence is TGTGCCAGCAGTTACGGCGGGGCAACCCAAGAGACCCAGTACTTC.